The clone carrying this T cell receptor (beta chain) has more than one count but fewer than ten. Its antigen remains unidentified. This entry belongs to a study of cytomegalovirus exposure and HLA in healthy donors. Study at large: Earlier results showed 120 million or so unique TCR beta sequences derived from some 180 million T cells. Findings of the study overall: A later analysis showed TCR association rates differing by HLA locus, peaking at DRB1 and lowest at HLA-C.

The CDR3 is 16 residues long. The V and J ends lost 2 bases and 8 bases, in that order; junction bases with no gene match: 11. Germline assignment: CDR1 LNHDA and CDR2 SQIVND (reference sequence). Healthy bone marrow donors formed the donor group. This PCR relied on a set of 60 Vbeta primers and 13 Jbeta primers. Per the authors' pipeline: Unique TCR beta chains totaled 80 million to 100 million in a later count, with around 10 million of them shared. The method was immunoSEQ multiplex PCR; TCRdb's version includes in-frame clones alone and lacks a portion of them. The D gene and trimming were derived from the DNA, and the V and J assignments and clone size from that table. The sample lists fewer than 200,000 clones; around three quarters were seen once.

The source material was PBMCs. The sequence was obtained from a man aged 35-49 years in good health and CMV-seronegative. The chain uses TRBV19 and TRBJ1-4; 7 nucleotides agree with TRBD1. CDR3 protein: CASSIKNRGRDEKLFF. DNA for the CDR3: TGTGCCAGTAGTATAAAAAACAGGGGAAGGGACGAAAAACTGTTTTTT.